A single sample gave rise to the 19 T cell receptor beta chains below, sequenced in a study of blood T cells in healthy people across ages (dated by TCRdb to 2014 to 2015). The method was 5' RACE. The sequencing machine was an Illumina HiSeq 2500. A second PCR of about 6 to 11 cycles was run with a J-beta primer mix and a sample-barcoded 5' primer. TCRdb trimmed the raw reads at Q25, called clones with MiXCR and kept productive beta chains. Rows are combined by CDR3 protein, so each entry shows the most common genes and DNA. In all, the sample holds approximately 1.5 million distinct CDR3 sequences, and about 35% of those were seen once. The ten largest clones represent 11% of the sample. Source material: blood. Source of these receptors: a woman in her 30s in good health.

The sample holds many counts of this clonotype. The gene calls are TRBV29-1 and TRBJ2-3, with TRBD2 matching 13 bases. CDR1 and CDR2 (germline): SQVTM, ANQGSEA. This CDR3 comprises 14 residues. V lost 3 bases, J lost 3 bases, and 0 bases stayed unmatched. The CDR3 here is CSVEGLAGTDTQYF. The CDR3 bases are TGCAGCGTTGAGGGACTAGCGGGAACAGATACGCAGTATTTT.

The chain has TRBV30 and TRBJ1-4, with D maybe TRBD1 (5 bases). This CDR3 has 15 amino acids. The V and J ends lost 1 base and 5 bases respectively, with 14 bases between them. Per germline, CDR1 GTSNPN and CDR2 SVGIG (reference sequence). Here the CDR3 DNA reads TGTGCCTGGAGTGCGCCGGGACGGGGAAATGAAAAACTGTTTTTT. Translation: CAWSAPGRGNEKLFF.

This chain joins TRBV28 and TRBJ1-4; D ambiguous. The CDR3 sequence is 14 residues long. V lost 3 bases and J lost 8, with 13 bases in between. CDR1 is MDHEN, CDR2 SYDVKM, per germline. CDR3 amino acids: CASSLFGNSEKLFF. The CDR3 DNA reads as TGTGCCAGCAGTTTGTTCGGGAATTCGGAAAAACTGTTTTTT. The variable domain in full, with the rest retrieved from reference TRBV28 and TRBJ1-4, is DVKVTQSSRYLVKRTGEKVFLECVQDMDHENMFWYRQDPGLGLRLIYFSYDVKMKEKGDIPEGYSVSREKKERFSLILESASTNQTSMYLCASSLFGNSEKLFFGSGTQLSVL.

The chain is built from TRBV3-1 and TRBJ2-3; D tentatively fits TRBD1 or TRBD2 (6 bases each). The CDR3 runs to 13 residues. The germline V and J ends were trimmed by 2 bases and 6 bases, with 9 bases remaining between them. CDR1 LGHDT and CDR2 YNNKEL come from the germline V gene (reference sequence). CDR3 sequence (DNA): TGTGCCAGCAGCCAAAGGGGGGTGGATACGCAGTATTTT. Amino acid sequence: CASSQRGVDTQYF.

The J gene is TRBJ2-1, the V gene TRBV6-4; D may be TRBD2 (5 bases). Trimming pared 1 base from V and 3 bases from J, leaving 16 bases between. The CDR3 is 17 amino acids. CDR1 is MRHNA, CDR2 SNTAGT, per germline. In DNA form, the CDR3 reads TGTGCCAGCAGTGACTTTTTAGAGGGAATCGTCTACAATGAGCAGTTCTTC. Protein sequence: CASSDFLEGIVYNEQFF.

This clonotype was observed a handful of times. J is TRBJ2-1 and V is TRBV4-2, with 10 bases aligning to TRBD2. Per germline, CDR1 LGHNA and CDR2 YNFKEQ. CDR3 size: 15 residues. V was clipped by 0 bases and J by 15 bases; unmatched bases: 11. The CDR3 reads CASSQDLAGAPVLFF. The CDR3 nucleotides are TGTGCCAGCAGCCAAGATCTAGCGGGGGCCCCTGTCTTGTTCTTC.

The chain carries TRBV12-3 or TRBV12-4 and TRBJ1-5; 7 nucleotides agree with TRBD1. This CDR3 contains 14 residues. Losses at the gene ends were 3 bases for V and 3 bases for J; bases not matched to a gene: 2. CDR3 loop: CASSFTGVNQPQHF. CDR3 nucleotides: TGTGCCAGCAGTTTTACAGGGGTCAATCAGCCCCAGCATTTT.

The chain has TRBV28 and TRBJ1-5, with D uncertain. CDR3 length equals 14 residues. Germline V gives CDR1 MDHEN, CDR2 SYDVKM. Trimming left V 3 bases short and J 3 bases short, with 9 bases between. CDR3 amino acids: CASSLPSFNQPQHF. The CDR3 region has the DNA TGTGCCAGCAGTTTGCCCTCCTTCAATCAGCCCCAGCATTTT.

This chain joins TRBV12-3 or TRBV12-4 and TRBJ1-5, with unresolved D. Trimming cost V 2 bases and J 0 bases, with 14 bases left between them. CDR3 length equals 17 residues. CDR3 DNA sequence: TGTGCCAGCAGTTTAAAACCCACAAGTTATAGCAATCAGCCCCAGCATTTT. As protein: CASSLKPTSYSNQPQHF.

This clonotype occurred a few times. The chain links TRBV27 to TRBJ2-5; tentatively, D is TRBD2 (5 bases). Per germline, CDR1 MNHEY and CDR2 SMNVEV (reference sequence). Trimming removed 8 bases from V and 4 bases from J, with 14 bases in between. The CDR3 length is 13 residues. The CDR3 DNA sequence: TGTGCCAGCGGGAGTTCCGCCAGAGAGACCCAGTACTTC. Translation gives CASGSSARETQYF.

As for this clonotype: Mismatch with germline at one junction end may stem from a read error. The genes are TRBV5-1 and TRBJ2-1, with 7 bases fitting TRBD1. CDR1 and CDR2 from the germline V gene are SGHRS and YFSETQ. The CDR3 extends over 15 amino acids. In DNA form, the CDR3 reads TGCGCCAGCAGCGTCGGGACAGACTCCGTCAGGGAGCGGTTCTTC. It translates to CASSVGTDSVRERFF. Full variable domain (rest looked up from reference TRBV5-1 and TRBJ2-1): KAGVTQTPRYLIKTRGQQVTLSCSPISGHRSVSWYQQTPGQGLQFLFEYFSETQRNKGNFPGRFSGRQFSNSRSEMNVSTLELGDSALYLCASSVGTDSVRERFFGPGTRLTVL.

The V and J genes are TRBV20-1 and TRBJ1-5; maybe TRBD1 (6 bases). V lost 6 bases and J lost 1, with 22 bases in between. Germline V gene data show CDR1 as DFQATT and CDR2 as SNEGSKA (reference sequence). The CDR3 is 17 amino acids. The CDR3 is CSAISDRRPWSNQPQHF. The DNA for the CDR3 is TGCAGTGCCATATCGGACAGACGACCGTGGAGCAATCAGCCCCAGCATTTT.

CDR3 nucleotide sequence: TGTGCCAGCAGCACAGGGACAGGGGATCGGGGCTACACCTTC. It translates to CASSTGTGDRGYTF. The chain employs TRBV7-8 and TRBJ1-2; 10 positions agree with TRBD1. Per the germline V gene, CDR1 is SGHVS and CDR2 is FQNEAQ. V was pared by 5 bases and J by 8 bases, with 8 bases of the junction left unmatched. There are 14 residues in the CDR3.

This clonotype occurred a few times. This chain connects TRBV10-3 to TRBJ2-5; the D gene is possibly TRBD2 (6 bases). The germline CDR1 and CDR2 sequences are ENHRY and SYGVKD. This CDR3 region has 14 residues. The germline V and J ends were trimmed by 10 bases and 0 bases, with 15 bases remaining between them. The CDR3 loop reads CATGDERDQETQYF. The DNA of the CDR3 is TGTGCCACCGGCGACGAGCGGGACCAAGAGACCCAGTACTTC.

The V and J genes are TRBV6-1 and TRBJ1-2; 8 nucleotides match TRBD1. Germline V lookup: CDR1 MNHNS, CDR2 SASEGT. The CDR3 loop spans 13 amino acids. The J segment lost 6 bases and the V segment lost 6 bases, leaving 6 bases of the junction unmatched. Here the CDR3 DNA reads TGTGCCAGCAGAGACCCGACAGGGGATGGCTACACCTTC. This sequence encodes CASRDPTGDGYTF.

As regards this clonotype: Mismatch with germline at one junction end may stem from a read error. CDR3: CASSALGGGSYNGQFF. CDR3 nucleotide sequence: TGTGCCAGCAGCGCCCTCGGTGGGGGCTCCTACAATGGGCAGTTCTTC. The chain combines TRBV9 with TRBJ2-1; D is perhaps TRBD1 (6 bases). The CDR3 runs 16 residues. CDR1 SGDLS and CDR2 YYNGEE come from the germline V gene. Full variable domain (outside the CDR3, taken from reference TRBV9 and TRBJ2-1): DSGVTQTPKHLITATGQRVTLRCSPRSGDLSVYWYQQSLDQGLQFLIQYYNGEERAKGNILERFSAQQFPDLHSELNLSSLELGDSALYFCASSALGGGSYNGQFFGPGTRLTVL.

This clonotype has just a few counts. The V and J genes are TRBV15 and TRBJ2-1; no firm D call. CDR1 and CDR2 from the germline V gene are LNHNV and YYDKDF (reference sequence). The CDR3 loop spans 15 amino acids. Trimming shortened V by 2 bases and J by 0 bases, and 8 bases separated the two germline ends. The CDR3 nucleotides read TGTGCCACCAGCAGATACCTAGACTCCTACAATGAGCAGTTCTTC. Translating it yields CATSRYLDSYNEQFF.

Concerning this clonotype itself: At one boundary the junction diverges from the germline segment, which might be a read error. This rearrangement joins TRBV20-1 to TRBJ2-3; TRBD2 agrees at 12 bases. The CDR3 sequence is 15 residues long. Germline V CDR1 and CDR2: DFQATT, SNEGSKA (reference sequence). The CDR3 nucleotides are TGCAGTGCTGGGACTAGCGGGCCTAGCACAGGTACGCAGTATTTT. Protein product: CSAGTSGPSTGTQYF.

Only a few counts were recorded for this clonotype. The germline gene is not matched at one end of the junction; a read error may be the cause. V usage is TRBV27 and J usage is TRBJ2-3; D may be TRBD1 (5 bases). The CDR3 is made up of 12 amino acids. From germline, CDR1 is MNHEY and CDR2 SMNVEV (reference sequence). CDR3 loop: CASRQSRDTQYF. DNA for the CDR3: TGTGCCAGCCGACAGAGCAGAGATACGCAGTATTTT.